Below are 10 T cell receptor beta chains sequenced from a single sample in a study of blood T cell repertoires in COVID-19. Profiling relied on immunoSEQ multiplex PCR, and the TCRdb table lists in-frame clones only, not all of them. The sample records roughly 100,000 clones, almost 85% being singletons. The sequencing sample was made of peripheral blood. The receptors derive from a man aged 40-55 years with active or convalescent COVID-19.

The CDR3 DNA reads TGTGCCAGCAGTCTGGACAGGGAAAGTGGCTACACCTTC. It specifies CASSLDRESGYTF. This chain connects TRBV12-3 or TRBV12-4 to TRBJ1-2; TRBD1 agrees at 8 bases. The CDR3 covers 13 residues. V shed 5 bases and J 7 bases; nucleotides not matched to a gene: 6.

The gene calls are TRBV5-1 and TRBJ2-3; TRBD2 matches at 14 bases. There are 18 residues in the CDR3. The germline V gene has CDR1 SGHRS and CDR2 YFSETQ. V dropped 4 bases and J dropped 2; count of bases not matched to a gene: 9. The CDR3 coding sequence is TGCGCCAGCAGCCTCGAGGGGACTAGCGGGGGCCTCACAGATACGCAGTATTTT. Translation: CASSLEGTSGGLTDTQYF.

The chain links TRBV12-5 to TRBJ1-3, with 7 bases lining up with TRBD1. The germline gives CDR1 LGHNT, CDR2 FRNRAP. The CDR3 spans 14 residues. CDR3 sequence (DNA): TGTGGCCTTGGGGAAGGGGGCCCTGGAAACACCATATATTTT. Protein: CGLGEGGPGNTIYF.

A single count supports this clone. CDR3: CASSPRTGDRTDTQYF. DNA of the CDR3: TGTGCCAGCAGCCCCCGGACAGGGGACCGCACAGATACGCAGTATTTT. This sequence joins TRBV9 and TRBJ2-3; 9 bases match TRBD1. CDR1 is SGDLS, CDR2 YYNGEE, per germline. The CDR3 totals 16 residues. Germline trimming cut 4 bases from V and 1 base from J; bases unmatched to any gene: 7.

The chain is built from TRBV3-1 (or the pseudogene TRBV3-2) and TRBJ2-2; TRBD1 matches at 8 bases. From germline, CDR1 is LGHDT and CDR2 YNNKEL (reference sequence). This CDR3 is 16 amino acids long. V shed 4 bases, J shed 4 bases, and the junction held 8 bases outside the gene matches. The CDR3 bases are TGTGCCAGCAGCCTCAGAGGACAGGGTGGCACCGGGGAGCTGTTTTTT. This sequence encodes CASSLRGQGGTGELFF.

A few counts support this clone. V gene TRBV4-3 combines with J gene TRBJ1-5; TRBD1 is a possible D gene (6 bases). Trimming removed 3 bases at V and 0 bases at J, with 9 bases between. Germline V gives CDR1 LGHNA, CDR2 YSLEER. The CDR3 spans 15 residues. As DNA, the CDR3 is TGCGCCAGCAGCCAGGGACACAATAGCAATCAGCCCCAGCATTTT. Its protein product is CASSQGHNSNQPQHF.

The rearrangement joins TRBV25-1 to TRBJ2-7; the D gene is possibly TRBD1 (5 bases). Germline V lookup: CDR1 MGHDK, CDR2 SYGVNS. V was clipped by 5 bases and J by 2 bases, with 13 bases between them. The CDR3 totals 14 residues. CDR3 nucleotide sequence: TGTGCCAGCAGTAGACGGACATCTCCCTACGAGCAGTACTTC. It is translated as CASSRRTSPYEQYF.

This chain uses TRBV4-1 with TRBJ1-2, with TRBD1 matching 11 bases. Germline CDR1 and CDR2: MGHRA and YSYEKL. J was trimmed by 5 bases and V by 4 bases; bases with no gene match: 3. The CDR3 is 14 residues long. As DNA, the CDR3 is TGCGCCAGCAGCCCTGGGACAGGGGGATATGGCTACACCTTC. As protein: CASSPGTGGYGYTF.

The chain combines TRBV28 with TRBJ1-2; weak D call: TRBD1 (5 bases). The CDR3 extends over 13 amino acids. The germline V and J ends were trimmed by 2 bases and 4 bases, with 8 bases remaining between them. The germline CDR1 and CDR2 sequences are MDHEN and SYDVKM. The CDR3 DNA reads as TGTGCCAGCAGTTTAGCAGGGCGCTATGGCTACACCTTC. Translation gives CASSLAGRYGYTF.

The rearrangement links TRBV3-1 (or the pseudogene TRBV3-2) to TRBJ2-2; the D gene is possibly TRBD1 (6 bases). Trimming left V 2 bases short and J 1 base short, with 11 bases between. The CDR3 loop spans 16 amino acids. Germline CDR1 is LGHDT and CDR2 is YNNKEL (reference sequence). CDR3 in amino acids: CASSQRWTVNTGELFF. CDR3 nucleotide sequence: TGTGCCAGCAGCCAACGCTGGACAGTGAACACCGGGGAGCTGTTTTTT.